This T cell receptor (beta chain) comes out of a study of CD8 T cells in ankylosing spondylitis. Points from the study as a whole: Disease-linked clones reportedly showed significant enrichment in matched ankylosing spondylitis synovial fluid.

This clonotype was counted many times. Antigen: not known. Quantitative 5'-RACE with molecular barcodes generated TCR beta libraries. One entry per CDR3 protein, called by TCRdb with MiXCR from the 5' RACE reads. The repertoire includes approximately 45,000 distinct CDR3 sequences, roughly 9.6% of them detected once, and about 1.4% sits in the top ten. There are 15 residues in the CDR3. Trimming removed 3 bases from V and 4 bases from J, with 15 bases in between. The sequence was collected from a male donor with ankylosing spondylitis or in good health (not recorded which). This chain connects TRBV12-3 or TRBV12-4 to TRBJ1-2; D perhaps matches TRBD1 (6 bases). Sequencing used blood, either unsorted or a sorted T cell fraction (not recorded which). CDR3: CASSLAKQGLYGYTF. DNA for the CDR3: TGTGCCAGCAGTTTGGCCAAACAGGGCCTCTATGGCTACACCTTC.